This note documents a single T cell receptor beta chain sequence. Its antigen remains unknown. This sample is part of a study of tumor-infiltrating lymphocytes in localized non-small cell lung cancer. In the study overall: The cohort mixed smokers and never-smokers, several histologies, and some post-neoadjuvant-chemotherapy samples. From each patient, both tumor and uninvolved lung, non-adjacent to tumor, were sampled.

Libraries were prepared by immunoSEQ multiplex PCR; TCRdb keeps only in-frame clonotypes and omits some of them. Among 9,500 or so clones listed, about 75% were seen once. J was trimmed by 8 bases and V by 3 bases; bases with no gene match: 10. The germline gives CDR1 KGHSH, CDR2 LQKENI. This CDR3 has 17 residues. The study's findings and limits: Available tissue quantity limited TCR sequencing to a patient subset. Each assay used a separate piece of the same tissue.

The receptor's source is a human donor with non-small cell lung cancer. This sequence joins TRBV18 and TRBJ2-6, with 10 bases lining up with TRBD1. The sequencing input was uninvolved lung tissue not adjacent to the tumor. The CDR3 DNA reads TGTGCCAGCTCACCTACCGGACAGGGGGTGAATACCAACGTCCTGACTTTC. Translating it yields CASSPTGQGVNTNVLTF.